This TCR beta chain was sequenced during a study of breast tumors, draining lymph nodes, adjacent tissues. Study results and limitations: Luminal-like breast cancer showed significantly greater tumor-nontumor repertoire similarity than basal-like breast cancer did.

TCRdb called the multiplex PCR reads again in MiXCR, with one record for every CDR3 protein. The profile shows more than 50,000 distinct CDR3 sequences, roughly 44% of them singletons. As regards this clonotype: Its antigen is not identified.

The junction had 5 bases not matched to a gene; V was cut back by 3 bases and J by 0 bases. This CDR3 has 16 amino acids. Germline assignment: CDR1 SEHNR and CDR2 FQNEAQ (reference sequence). Sequenced sample: breast tumor tissue. The TCR sequence derives from a female donor with breast cancer. Some clones in this sample may be carry-over from other donors' samples. The rearrangement links TRBV7-9 to TRBJ2-1; 7 nucleotides line up with TRBD2. The chain's CDR3 is CASSFGGGSSYNEQFF. DNA of the CDR3: TGTGCCAGCAGCTTTGGGGGGGGTAGCTCCTACAATGAGCAGTTCTTC.